Shown below are 21 T cell receptor beta chains from a single sample sequenced in a study of spatial heterogeneity in lung cancer. As to time point: sample taken at primary tumor resection. One entry per CDR3 protein results from TCRdb running MiXCR on the 5' RACE reads. Of some 34,000 distinct CDR3 sequences in the sample, about 7% were seen once. The sample was PBMCs, taken at surgery. These receptors were collected from a female donor with early-stage non-small cell lung cancer.

This clonotype occurred a few times. This rearrangement joins TRBV11-2 to TRBJ1-1; TRBD1 matches at 7 bases. V gave up 4 bases and J gave up 3 bases; unmatched junction bases: 2. The CDR3 length is 13 residues. Germline V gives CDR1 SGHAT, CDR2 FQNNGV. The CDR3 protein is CASSSTGDTEAFF. The CDR3 region has the DNA TGTGCCAGCAGCTCTACAGGGGACACTGAAGCTTTCTTT.

The chain joins TRBV7-2 to TRBJ2-1, with 10 positions matching TRBD1. Trimming took 0 bases from V and 5 from J; bases not matched to a gene: 4. The CDR3 is 16 residues long. The germline V gene encodes CDR1 SGHTA and CDR2 FQGNSA. The CDR3 DNA is TGTGCCAGCAGCTTAGCTTGGGACAGGGGCAACAATGAGCAGTTCTTC. Its translation is CASSLAWDRGNNEQFF.

The V call is TRBV3-1, the J call TRBJ2-6; 8 bases fit TRBD2. The CDR3 is 15 amino acids. The V gene end was trimmed by 4 bases and the J gene end by 4 bases; junction bases not matched to a gene: 3. CDR1 is LGHDT and CDR2 is YNNKEL in the germline V gene (reference sequence). CDR3 nucleotide sequence: TGTGCCAGCAGCCGAGCGGGGGCCGGGGCCAACGTCCTGACTTTC. Amino acids: CASSRAGAGANVLTF.

As concerns this clonotype: The junction shows a germline mismatch at one end, possibly a read error. V and J are TRBV2 and TRBJ2-2; 12 bases are a match to TRBD2. Germline assignment: CDR1 SNHLY and CDR2 FYNNEI. The CDR3 is made up of 15 amino acids. CDR3 in DNA: TGTGCCAGCAGCTGGACTAGCGGGGACACCGGGGCGCTGTTTTTT. Its protein is CASSWTSGDTGALFF.

There are many counts of this clonotype. In nucleotides, the CDR3 is TGTGCCAGCAGCTTAGTGAGCTCCTACAATGAGCAGTTCTTC. Its protein is CASSLVSSYNEQFF. The chain joins TRBV7-9 to TRBJ2-1; D gene ambiguous. There are 14 residues in the CDR3. Per germline, CDR1 SEHNR and CDR2 FQNEAQ (reference sequence). V gave up 1 base and J gave up 0 bases, with 4 bases separating them.

This clonotype was seen a handful of times. V is TRBV5-1 and J is TRBJ1-2; a weak D match, TRBD1 (5 bases). V lost 0 bases, J lost 7 bases, and 13 bases lay in between. Germline-derived CDR1 and CDR2 are SGHRS and YFSETQ. The CDR3 is 14 residues long. The CDR3 here is CASSLAGSYGGYTF. As DNA, the CDR3 is TGCGCCAGCAGCTTGGCAGGGAGTTATGGTGGCTACACCTTC.

This clonotype was picked up many times. This chain connects TRBV20-1 to TRBJ1-4; D may be TRBD1 (6 bases). V shed 0 bases and J shed 8 bases, with 13 bases lying between them. This CDR3 region has 14 residues. Per germline, CDR1 DFQATT and CDR2 SNEGSKA (reference sequence). CDR3 protein: CSARDRQGREKLFF. The CDR3 DNA is TGCAGTGCTAGAGATCGGCAGGGGAGAGAAAAACTGTTTTTT.

This clonotype came up many times. The chain combines TRBV9 with TRBJ1-4, with D tentatively TRBD1 (5 bases). Trimming stripped 3 bases from V and 7 bases from J, with 13 bases between. The germline gives CDR1 SGDLS, CDR2 YYNGEE. This CDR3 contains 14 residues. In nucleotides, the CDR3 is TGTGCCAGCAGCGCGGGGGAAACGGGTGAAAAACTGTTTTTT. Translation: CASSAGETGEKLFF.

This clonotype was counted many times. This chain joins TRBV4-1 and TRBJ2-5; D is uncertain. Germline values: CDR1 MGHRA, CDR2 YSYEKL. V was shortened by 0 bases and J by 5 bases, with 7 bases between the two germline ends. There are 13 residues in the CDR3. For the CDR3, the DNA is TGCGCCAGCAGCCAAGACTTACGGGAGACCCAGTACTTC. It yields the protein CASSQDLRETQYF.

This clonotype has more than one count but fewer than ten. The gene calls are TRBV6-5 and TRBJ2-1; the match to TRBD2 covers 10 bases. With 1 base clipped from V and 6 bases from J, the junction kept 3 bases outside the gene matches. There are 15 residues in the CDR3. The germline V gene has CDR1 MNHEY and CDR2 SVGAGI. The CDR3 DNA sequence: TGTGCCAGCAGTTACTGGCTAGCGGGGGCCAATGAGCAGTTCTTC. This codes for CASSYWLAGANEQFF.

This clonotype was counted at least ten times. V gene TRBV2 combines with J gene TRBJ1-1; D is perhaps TRBD1 (5 bases). The CDR3 consists of 12 residues. Deletions cut 3 bases from V and 11 bases from J, with 13 bases between. The germline V gene has CDR1 SNHLY and CDR2 FYNNEI. CDR3 sequence reads: CASSESGVMAFF. CDR3 sequence (DNA): TGTGCCAGCAGTGAGTCGGGGGTTATGGCTTTCTTT.

This clonotype was counted at least ten times. The chain recombines TRBV4-3 with TRBJ1-3, with D hard to call. The CDR3 loop spans 15 amino acids. Germline V CDR1 and CDR2: LGHNA, YSLEER. V lost 4 bases to trimming and J lost 0 bases, with 10 bases between them. The CDR3 here is CASSLLGPSGNTIYF. CDR3 bases: TGCGCCAGCAGCCTCCTGGGCCCCTCTGGAAACACCATATATTTT.

At least ten counts were recorded for this clonotype. This chain joins TRBV28 and TRBJ2-7; a possible D gene is TRBD1 (6 bases). The ends were cut back, 6 bases at V and 5 bases at J, with 14 bases in the middle. The CDR3 sequence is 13 residues long. Germline V gene lookup returns CDR1 MDHEN and CDR2 SYDVKM. In DNA, the CDR3 is TGTGCCAGCAGCACAACAGGGTTCCACGAGCAGTACTTC. Translation gives CASSTTGFHEQYF.

This clonotype was observed many times. The J gene is TRBJ1-2, the V gene TRBV12-3 or TRBV12-4; D remains unclear. Trimming shortened V by 6 bases and J by 0 bases, and 14 bases separated the two germline ends. The CDR3 extends over 15 amino acids. The chain's CDR3 is CASSQGRAANYGYTF. CDR3 bases: TGTGCCAGCAGCCAAGGACGGGCAGCTAACTATGGCTACACCTTC.

This clonotype was seen ten or more times. The rearrangement joins TRBV28 to TRBJ1-4; 8 bases are a match to TRBD1. The junction had 6 bases not matched to a gene; V was cut back by 7 bases and J by 8 bases. The CDR3 totals 13 residues. Germline-derived CDR1 and CDR2 are MDHEN and SYDVKM. The DNA of the CDR3 is TGTGCCAGCAATACCCAGGGGGCAGAAAAACTGTTTTTT. Protein: CASNTQGAEKLFF. Full variable domain (missing parts from reference TRBV28 and TRBJ1-4): DVKVTQSSRYLVKRTGEKVFLECVQDMDHENMFWYRQDPGLGLRLIYFSYDVKMKEKGDIPEGYSVSREKKERFSLILESASTNQTSMYLCASNTQGAEKLFFGSGTQLSVL.

This clonotype was seen many times. This sequence joins TRBV23-1 and TRBJ2-2, with 9 bases aligning to TRBD1. TRBV23-1 is given ORF status, its function remaining uncertain. Losses at the gene ends were 3 bases for V and 1 base for J; bases not matched to a gene: 18. The CDR3 is made up of 21 amino acids. As DNA, the CDR3 is TGCGCCAGCAGTCATCCTTTACAGGGGGCTGGAAGTATAAGGAACACCGGGGAGCTGTTTTTT. Translation: CASSHPLQGAGSIRNTGELFF.

In this sample, this clonotype turned up many times. The V call is TRBV20-1, the J call TRBJ1-1; the match to TRBD1 covers 9 bases. The V gene end was trimmed by 5 bases and the J gene end by 4 bases; junction bases not matched to a gene: 8. The germline gives CDR1 DFQATT, CDR2 SNEGSKA (reference sequence). The CDR3 extends over 14 amino acids. The CDR3 region has the DNA TGCAGTGCTTACGGACAGGGGAGGAGCACTGAAGCTTTCTTT. It codes for CSAYGQGRSTEAFF.

The V call is TRBV2, the J call TRBJ1-1; maybe TRBD1 (6 bases). Germline CDR1 is SNHLY and CDR2 is FYNNEI. The CDR3 covers 15 residues. Between the trimmed V and J ends, which lost 2 bases and 1 base, there was a span of 11 bases. For the CDR3, the DNA is TGTGCCAGCAGTGAAAAAGGGGGTGAGAACACTGAAGCTTTCTTT. It is translated as CASSEKGGENTEAFF.

Many counts were recorded for this clonotype. This chain uses TRBV12-3 or TRBV12-4 with TRBJ2-1; 10 nucleotides line up with TRBD1. This CDR3 has 15 residues. The trim removed 5 bases at V and 16 bases at J, leaving 17 bases unmatched. CDR3 DNA sequence: TGTGCCAGCAGTCCGTGGGACAGGGGCCATAGTATCCGTTTCTTC. It codes for CASSPWDRGHSIRFF.

This clonotype appeared many times. CDR3 loop: CATLPSREETQYF. In DNA form, the CDR3 reads TGTGCCACCCTACCGTCGAGGGAAGAGACCCAGTACTTC. The chain has TRBV6-5 and TRBJ2-5, with TRBD2 as a possible D gene (5 bases). Germline V gene sequence: CDR1 MNHEY, CDR2 SVGAGI. The CDR3 totals 13 residues. The ends were cut back, 10 bases at V and 3 bases at J, with 15 bases in the middle.

In its sample, this clonotype was seen a few times. This chain links TRBV29-1 with TRBJ2-5; D unclear. Trimming took 6 bases from V and 4 from J, leaving 15 bases between them. This CDR3 is 13 amino acids long. Germline CDR1 and CDR2: SQVTM and ANQGSEA. The CDR3 loop is CSVLRGRGETQYF. The CDR3 nucleotides read TGCAGCGTCCTCCGTGGGCGCGGAGAGACCCAGTACTTC.